The 14 T cell receptor beta chains below were found in one sample sequenced in a study of cytomegalovirus exposure and HLA in healthy donors. 60 Vbeta and 13 Jbeta primers were used in PCR. Data came from immunoSEQ multiplex PCR; TCRdb stores just in-frame clones and leaves some out. The data hold around 100,000 clones, with 78% observed a single time. The specimen sequenced was PBMCs. These receptors originate from a woman aged 40-49 years in good health and CMV-seropositive.

The rearrangement uses TRBV14 and TRBJ1-2; 7 bases align to TRBD1. Trimming removed 3 bases from V and 8 bases from J; junction bases left unmatched: 3. CDR1 SGHDN and CDR2 FVKESK come from the germline V gene. The CDR3 spans 12 residues. The CDR3 here is CASSHNRGGYTF. The DNA of the CDR3 is TGTGCCAGCAGCCATAACAGGGGCGGCTACACCTTC. Full variable domain (outside the CDR3, taken from reference TRBV14 and TRBJ1-2): EAGVTQFPSHSVIEKGQTVTLRCDPISGHDNLYWYRRVMGKEIKFLLHFVKESKQDESGMPNNRFLAERTGGTYSTLKVQPAELEDSGVYFCASSHNRGGYTFGSGTRLTVV.

V is TRBV9 and J is TRBJ1-1; 8 nucleotides match TRBD1. With 4 bases clipped from V and 2 bases from J, the junction kept 7 bases outside the gene matches. The CDR3 runs to 15 residues. Germline V gives CDR1 SGDLS, CDR2 YYNGEE. CDR3 nucleotide sequence: TGTGCCAGCAGCCCAGACAGGGGTCCCAACACTGAAGCTTTCTTT. Protein sequence: CASSPDRGPNTEAFF.

V and J are TRBV9 and TRBJ1-3, with 7 bases lining up with TRBD1. The junction had 7 bases not matched to a gene; V was cut back by 0 bases and J by 1 base. CDR3 size: 17 residues. The V gene's germline CDR1 is SGDLS and CDR2 YYNGEE. In DNA, the CDR3 is TGTGCCAGCAGCGTAGCAGGAGGGGGCGCTTCTGGAAACACCATATATTTT. This sequence encodes CASSVAGGGASGNTIYF.

This clone was detected a few times. V gene TRBV2 combines with J gene TRBJ2-4, with D possibly matching TRBD2 (6 bases). This CDR3 has 12 amino acids. Germline values: CDR1 SNHLY, CDR2 FYNNEI. Trimming took 6 bases from V and 6 from J, leaving 9 bases between them. Here the CDR3 reads CASRGGGNIQYF. CDR3 DNA sequence: TGTGCCAGCAGGGGGGGAGGAAACATTCAGTACTTC.

This clone was observed once. The chain has TRBV15 and TRBJ2-1, with D perhaps matching TRBD2 (6 bases). V shed 5 bases and J shed 2 bases, with 10 bases lying between them. This CDR3 is built from 14 residues. Germline CDR1 and CDR2: LNHNV and YYDKDF (reference sequence). This CDR3 reads CATSSWTTYNEQFF. CDR3 DNA: TGTGCCACCAGCTCATGGACTACCTACAATGAGCAGTTCTTC.

In DNA form, the CDR3 reads TGTGCCAGCAGCCCCTCAGTGGCAGATACGCAGTATTTT. Translating gives CASSPSVADTQYF. The chain employs TRBV7-9 and TRBJ2-3; the D is unclear. The CDR3 covers 13 residues. Germline V lookup: CDR1 SEHNR, CDR2 FQNEAQ (reference sequence). The ends were cut back, 5 bases at V and 4 bases at J, with 10 bases in the middle.

This clone was picked up one time. The chain combines TRBV4-1 with TRBJ2-7; 12 nucleotides agree with TRBD1. The germline V gene encodes CDR1 MGHRA and CDR2 YSYEKL. The CDR3 loop spans 15 amino acids. With V trimmed by 4 bases and J by 5 bases, 6 bases remained unmatched. The chain's CDR3 is CASSPLGTGGHEQYF. CDR3 in DNA: TGCGCCAGCAGCCCCTTGGGGACAGGGGGCCACGAGCAGTACTTC.

V is TRBV4-2 and J is TRBJ2-3; 10 nucleotides align to TRBD2. This CDR3 has 18 amino acids. Germline V CDR1 and CDR2: LGHNA, YNFKEQ. Germline trimming cut 0 bases from V and 4 bases from J; bases unmatched to any gene: 10. The CDR3 DNA follows: TGTGCCAGCAGCCAAGATATTTTAGCGGGAGGTGATGCAGATACGCAGTATTTT. Amino acids: CASSQDILAGGDADTQYF.

The rearrangement joins TRBV5-4 to TRBJ1-2, with 8 bases matching TRBD1. After removal of 1 base from V and 5 bases from J, the junction contained 13 bases not matched to a gene. Germline assignment: CDR1 SGHNT and CDR2 YYREEE (reference sequence). CDR3 length: 17 residues. CDR3 loop: CASSLTGGAWGLYGYTF. The CDR3 DNA sequence: TGTGCCAGCAGCTTGACAGGGGGGGCTTGGGGCTTATATGGCTACACCTTC. The whole variable domain, filled in from reference TRBV5-4 and TRBJ1-2, reads ETGVTQSPTHLIKTRGQQVTLRCSSQSGHNTVSWYQQALGQGPQFIFQYYREEENGRGNFPPRFSGLQFPNYSSELNVNALELDDSALYLCASSLTGGAWGLYGYTFGSGTRLTVV.

The V call is TRBV6-1, the J call TRBJ1-2; TRBD1 is a possible D gene (6 bases). The V gene's germline CDR1 is MNHNS and CDR2 SASEGT. The CDR3 contains 17 residues. V was cut by 2 bases and J by 4 bases, with 20 bases left in between. The CDR3: CASSEFESQGYVYGYTF. The CDR3 DNA follows: TGTGCCAGCAGTGAATTTGAGTCTCAGGGGTATGTCTATGGCTACACCTTC.

The sample holds a few counts of this clone. This chain links TRBV6-5 with TRBJ2-3, with 8 bases lining up with TRBD1. Germline CDR1 MNHEY, CDR2 SVGAGI. The CDR3 is 14 residues long. The junction had 5 bases not matched to a gene; V was cut back by 4 bases and J by 5 bases. The CDR3 region is CASSWGQVKDTQYF. The CDR3 DNA reads as TGTGCCAGCAGTTGGGGACAGGTTAAAGATACGCAGTATTTT.

The chain combines TRBV11-2 with TRBJ1-2; a weak D match, TRBD1 (5 bases). V dropped 2 bases and J dropped 7 bases, with 14 bases sitting between them. The CDR3 is 14 residues long. Germline V gene sequence: CDR1 SGHAT, CDR2 FQNNGV. CDR3 in amino acids: CASSLNRDLAGYTF. The CDR3 coding sequence is TGTGCCAGCAGCTTAAACCGGGACTTAGCTGGCTACACCTTC.

CDR3 amino acids: CASSSSRGELFF. The CDR3 DNA reads TGTGCCAGCAGCTCGAGCCGCGGGGAGCTGTTTTTT. The chain carries TRBV11-2 and TRBJ2-2; unclear D gene. The V gene lost 4 bases and the J gene lost 7 bases, with 7 bases spanning the gap. Germline V gene sequence: CDR1 SGHAT, CDR2 FQNNGV. The CDR3 sequence is 12 residues long. Filled out from reference TRBV11-2 and TRBJ2-2, the complete variable domain reads EAGVAQSPRYKIIEKRQSVAFWCNPISGHATLYWYQQILGQGPKLLIQFQNNGVVDDSQLPKDRFSAERLKGVDSTLKIQPAKLEDSAVYLCASSSSRGELFFGEGSRLTVL.

This clone came up a few times. V usage is TRBV12-5 and J usage is TRBJ2-3, with 8 bases lining up with TRBD2. The CDR3 loop spans 15 amino acids. The ends lost 6 bases at V and 0 bases at J; junction bases unmatched: 5. Looked up from germline, CDR1 is LGHNT and CDR2 is FRNRAP. The CDR3 loop reads CASGVAGTSTDTQYF. The CDR3 DNA reads TGTGCTAGTGGAGTAGCGGGAACTAGCACAGATACGCAGTATTTT. The full variable domain, rest sourced from reference TRBV12-5 and TRBJ2-3, is DARVTQTPRHKVTEMGQEVTMRCQPILGHNTVFWYRQTMMQGLELLAYFRNRAPLDDSGMPKDRFSAEMPDATLATLKIQPSEPRDSAVYFCASGVAGTSTDTQYFGPGTRLTVL.